The sequence of this TCR beta chain was determined in a study of T cells in localized non-small cell lung cancer (dated by TCRdb to about 2020). With regard to the full study: The study analyzed T cell repertoires of hundreds of early-stage NSCLC patients, comparing tumors and uninvolved tumor-adjacent lungs. The cohort comprised a few hundred treatment-naïve NSCLC patients with resected, localized lung tumors. Of the NSCLC patients, 129 were male and roughly 110 were female, and the mean age was about 69 years. What the research found in general, with its limitations: A median of roughly 60 of the top 100 tumor clones turned up in the paired uninvolved adjacent lung, and around 27 of those clones also ranked among the top 100 of that same adjacent lung. Multi-region tumor sequencing was not performed, so intratumor heterogeneity could not be excluded. Because the study design was exploratory, TCR variables were selected using unadjusted p-values without false-discovery rate correction. Higher T cell density in blood was associated with longer overall survival, whereas higher clonality in adjacent lung was associated with shorter survival. Uninvolved tumor-adjacent lung showed the highest T cell clonality, higher than tumor, which suggests more focused antigenic responses in the uninvolved tumor-adjacent lung.

CDR1 is given as MNHEY and CDR2 as SMNVEV, both from the germline V gene (reference sequence). The germline V end is reduced by 6 bases and the J end by 5 bases; junction bases left unmatched: 10. The CDR3 runs 15 residues from the cysteine to the phenylalanine. Only the CDR3 part of the read is kept: 45 bases, read in frame from the first base. The immunoSEQ Assay was used to sequence TCR beta CDR3 regions from DNA. From the authors' description of their analysis: To compute T cell density, TCR beta template counts were normalized to usable DNA, which was estimated by amplifying housekeeping genes. Using the preseqR package, richness was estimated by extrapolating to 120,000 templates for tissue samples and 400,000 templates for PBMC samples. Clonality was defined by subtracting Pielou's evenness from one. Tissue-enriched TCRs were identified by differential abundance testing using productive amino-acid clonotypes, minimum total count 5 and alpha 0.1. The Jaccard Index and the Morisita Overlap Index were used to measure repertoire overlap between compartments. GLIPH grouped TCR beta CDR3s together with public tetramer-defined viral CDR3s, and a viral motif had to include at least three viral sequences and also show V-gene enrichment. Sourced from immuneACCESS, this table was stored by TCRdb with only in-frame sequences that have V and J called. A share of the clones is absent; for the studies checked, an unresolved V gene accounts for under half, and the remainder has no known explanation. The V and J calls and clone size were taken over from that table, and D and trimming were inferred from the DNA. The sample contains 25,000 to 30,000 clones, 84% of them found a single time. Over 4% of the sample belongs to the ten largest clones.

A note on this clone: It has no known antigen specificity. No per-base quality is available; no much larger clone lies one base away.

At diagnosis, peripheral blood, uninvolved tumor-adjacent lung and tumor were collected and were preserved as a mix of fresh-frozen and FFPE material. For TCR repertoire profiling, blood samples were analyzed in the form of peripheral blood mononuclear cells. Material: peripheral blood mononuclear cells, obtained before any cancer treatment. This clonotype was obtained from a man aged 40 to 75 with stage III lung adenocarcinoma. The rearranged chain carries TRBV27 and TRBJ1-5, and 7 bases in between align with TRBD1. The CDR3 has the sequence CASSPRQGRHQPQHF. The bases read TGTGCCAGCAGCCCACGACAGGGTAGGCATCAGCCCCAGCATTTT.